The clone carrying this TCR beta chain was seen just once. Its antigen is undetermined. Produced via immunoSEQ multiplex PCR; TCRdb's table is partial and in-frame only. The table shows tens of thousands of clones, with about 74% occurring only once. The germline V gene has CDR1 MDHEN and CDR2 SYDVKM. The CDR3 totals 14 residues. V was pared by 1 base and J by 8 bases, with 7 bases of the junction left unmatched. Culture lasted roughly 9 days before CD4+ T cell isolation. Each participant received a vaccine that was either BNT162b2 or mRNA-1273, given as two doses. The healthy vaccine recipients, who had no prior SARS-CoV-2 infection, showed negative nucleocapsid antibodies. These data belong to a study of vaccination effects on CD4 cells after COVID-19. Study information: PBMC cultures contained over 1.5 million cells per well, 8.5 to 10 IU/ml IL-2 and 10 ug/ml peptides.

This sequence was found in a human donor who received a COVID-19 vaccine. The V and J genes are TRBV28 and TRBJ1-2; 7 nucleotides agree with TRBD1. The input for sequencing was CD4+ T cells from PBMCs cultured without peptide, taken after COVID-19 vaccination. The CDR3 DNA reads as TGTGCCAGCAGTTTATCAGGGGGTGGGGGAGGCTACACCTTC. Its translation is CASSLSGGGGGYTF.